This TCR beta chain comes out of a study of blood T cell repertoires in COVID-19. About the research overall: The origin of the acute and convalescent COVID-19 samples was the United States, Italy and Spain. The analysed material was cDNA or gDNA that came from T cells, B-cell-depleted T cells, or PBMCs.

In the study's own analysis: Estimates of nucleated cell counts were drawn from the amplification of reference gene primers. Assay used: immunoSEQ multiplex PCR; TCRdb lists only in-frame clones, some missing. V and J calls plus clone size are reproduced from that table; the DNA served to infer D and trimming. This table has more than 90,000 clones, around 92% appearing once. Germline values: CDR1 SGDLS, CDR2 YYNGEE. The CDR3 covers 15 residues. J was trimmed by 7 bases and V by 4 bases; bases with no gene match: 13. The clonotype comes from a man aged 45 to 65 with active COVID-19. The gene calls are TRBV9 and TRBJ2-7; 8 nucleotides agree with TRBD2. The sequencing input was peripheral blood. The CDR3 region has the DNA TGTGCCAGCAGCCCCTCCCCGGGAGGGCCAGGGGAGCAGTACTTC. This codes for CASSPSPGGPGEQYF.